These T cell receptor beta chains were read from a single sample in a study of T cell responses to AZD1222 COVID-19 vaccine. This table comes from immunoSEQ multiplex PCR, and its TCRdb copy is limited to in-frame clones, with some not included. The top ten clones hold about 6% of a sample with about 100,000 clones, approximately 86% of them seen once. The sample here was peripheral blood, taken on day 0 of AZD1222 vaccination. The receptors originated from an adult in good health. Both conserved end residues are part of each CDR3. D genes are given only for firm matches. Only some rows state a clone size, as once, few, many or a class for expanded clones.

v_call	clone_size	d_call	j_call	cdr3_nt	cdr3_aa
TRBV3-1/TRBV3-2	once	NA	TRBJ2-3	TGTGCCAGCACCAGCGGGAGCACAGATACGCAGTATTTT	CASTSGSTDTQYF
TRBV7-8	NA	TRBD1	TRBJ1-2	TGTGCCAGCAGCCCAGGGGACAGGGACTATGGCTACACCTTC	CASSPGDRDYGYTF
TRBV19	NA	NA	TRBJ1-3	TGTGCCAGTAGTACCAGGCCGGTCAACACCATATATTTT	CASSTRPVNTIYF
TRBV11-2	NA	NA	TRBJ2-7	TGTGCCAGCAGCGGGGTTAAACGGAACATCTCCTACGAGCAGTACTTC	CASSGVKRNISYEQYF
TRBV7-2	NA	TRBD2	TRBJ2-5	TGTGCCAGCAGCTTTGGAGGGAGGGCCGGAGAGACCCAGTACTTC	CASSFGGRAGETQYF
TRBV7-2	NA	NA	TRBJ2-5	TGTGCCAGCAGCTCGCCCCGTGATGGGAAGCCAGGTCCACAAGAGACCCAGTACTTC	CASSSPRDGKPGPQETQYF
TRBV24-1	NA	TRBD2	TRBJ2-1	TGTGCCACCAGTGACCCCCGAAAGGGGACTAGCGGGGGGAATGAGCAGTTCTTC	CATSDPRKGTSGGNEQFF
TRBV7-9	NA	NA	TRBJ1-6	TGTGCCAGCAGCTTAGCGGGCCCGGAATCGGGTTCACCCCTCCACTTT	CASSLAGPESGSPLHF
TRBV5-8	once	TRBD1	TRBJ2-5	TGTGCCAGCAGCTCCCGGACAGGAGCGGCGGAGACCCAGTACTTC	CASSSRTGAAETQYF
TRBV19	NA	NA	TRBJ1-1	TGTGCCAGTAGTACGGACCTGAACACTGAAGCTTTCTTT	CASSTDLNTEAFF
TRBV14	NA	TRBD1	TRBJ2-1	TGTGCCAGCAGCCAAGGACAGGGGGCAGCCCGCAATGAGCAGTTCTTC	CASSQGQGAARNEQFF
TRBV12-3/TRBV12-4	few	TRBD1	TRBJ1-2	TGTGCCAGCAGAAGACAGGGGGTGGGTGGCTACACCTTC	CASRRQGVGGYTF
TRBV27	NA	NA	TRBJ2-7	TGTGCCAAAGTAGAATACGAGCAGTACTTC	CAKVEYEQYF
TRBV16	NA	NA	TRBJ2-7	TGTGCCAGCAGCGTAGGGGACGGGGGATCCTACGAGCAGTACTTC	CASSVGDGGSYEQYF
TRBV27	NA	TRBD1	TRBJ1-2	TGTGCCAGCAGTTTATTGGACAGGGGGCGCGATGGCTACACCTTC	CASSLLDRGRDGYTF
TRBV19	NA	TRBD2	TRBJ2-1	TGTGCCAGTAGTATAGATACTAGCGGGTACTACAATGAGCAGTTCTTC	CASSIDTSGYYNEQFF
TRBV6-5	few	TRBD1	TRBJ1-1	TGTGCCAGCATGTCCTTCGGGACAGTGAACACTGAAGCTTTCTTT	CASMSFGTVNTEAFF